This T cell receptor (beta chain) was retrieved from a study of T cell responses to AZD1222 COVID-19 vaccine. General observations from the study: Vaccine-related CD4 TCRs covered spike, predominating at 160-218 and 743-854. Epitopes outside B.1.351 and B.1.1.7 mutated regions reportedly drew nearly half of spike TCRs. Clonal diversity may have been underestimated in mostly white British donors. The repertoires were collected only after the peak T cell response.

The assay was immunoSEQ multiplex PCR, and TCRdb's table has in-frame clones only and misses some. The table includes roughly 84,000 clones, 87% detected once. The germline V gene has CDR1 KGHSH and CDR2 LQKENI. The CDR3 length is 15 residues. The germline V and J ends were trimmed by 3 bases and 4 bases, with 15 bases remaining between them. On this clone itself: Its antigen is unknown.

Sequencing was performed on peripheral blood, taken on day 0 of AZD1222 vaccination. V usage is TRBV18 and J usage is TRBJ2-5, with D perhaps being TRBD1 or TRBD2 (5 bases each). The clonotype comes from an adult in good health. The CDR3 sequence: CASSPAGAVGETQYF. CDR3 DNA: TGTGCCAGCTCACCGGCCGGGGCGGTTGGAGAGACCCAGTACTTC.